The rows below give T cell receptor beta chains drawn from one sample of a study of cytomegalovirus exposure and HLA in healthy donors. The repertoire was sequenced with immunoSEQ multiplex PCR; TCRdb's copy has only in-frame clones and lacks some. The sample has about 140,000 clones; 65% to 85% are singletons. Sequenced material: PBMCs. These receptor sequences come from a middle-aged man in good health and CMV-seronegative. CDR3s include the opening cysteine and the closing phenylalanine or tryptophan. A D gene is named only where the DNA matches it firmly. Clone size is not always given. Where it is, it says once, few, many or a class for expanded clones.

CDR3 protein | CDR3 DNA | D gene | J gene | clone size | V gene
CASSGGTGRDSPLHF | TGCGCCAGCAGCGGTGGGACAGGGCGAGATTCACCCCTCCACTTT | TRBD1 | TRBJ1-6 | . | TRBV5-1
CASSRVGQNYEQYF | TGTGCCAGCAGCCGCGTGGGACAGAACTACGAGCAGTACTTC | TRBD1 | TRBJ2-7 | . | TRBV7-9
CASTSGRSYEQYF | TGTGCCAGTACTAGCGGGAGAAGCTACGAGCAGTACTTC | TRBD2 | TRBJ2-7 | . | TRBV2
CASSWTGGNQPQHF | TGTGCCAGTAGTTGGACAGGGGGCAATCAGCCCCAGCATTTT | TRBD1 | TRBJ1-5 | . | TRBV19
CASSSVRVGSEDYGYTF | TGTGCCAGCAGCTCAGTCAGGGTGGGATCCGAAGACTATGGCTACACCTTC | . | TRBJ1-2 | . | TRBV5-4
CSSNIQGNTEAFF | TGCAGCTCAAACATACAGGGAAACACTGAAGCTTTCTTT | . | TRBJ1-1 | . | TRBV29-1
CASSPVGGNQPQHF | TGCGCCAGCAGCCCGGTAGGGGGCAATCAGCCCCAGCATTTT | . | TRBJ1-5 | . | TRBV5-1
CSVEGPRGRNTEAFF | TGCAGCGTTGAAGGCCCCAGGGGCCGGAACACTGAAGCTTTCTTT | . | TRBJ1-1 | . | TRBV29-1
CASSFGTGNTGELFF | TGTGCCAGCAGCTTTGGGACAGGGAACACCGGGGAGCTGTTTTTT | TRBD1 | TRBJ2-2 | . | TRBV7-2
CASSEGRGLWSGYTF | TGTGCCAGCAGCGAGGGTAGGGGGCTATGGAGTGGCTACACCTTC | TRBD1 | TRBJ1-2 | . | TRBV27
CASSTKVDRGTEAFF | TGTGCCAGCAGCACTAAGGTCGACAGGGGCACTGAAGCTTTCTTT | TRBD1 | TRBJ1-1 | . | TRBV4-2
CASSFRSPPTGELFF | TGCGCCAGCAGCTTCCGGTCCCCCCCCACCGGGGAGCTGTTTTTT | . | TRBJ2-2 | . | TRBV5-1
CASSFSGGGGQPQHF | TGTGCCAGCAGTTTTTCGGGGGGAGGGGGTCAGCCCCAGCATTTT | . | TRBJ1-5 | . | TRBV27
CASQWTKNTEAFF | TGTGCCAGCCAATGGACAAAGAACACTGAAGCTTTCTTT | . | TRBJ1-1 | . | TRBV2
CASSSLSGAQYF | TGTGCCAGCAGCAGCCTTAGCGGAGCGCAGTACTTC | . | TRBJ2-7 | . | TRBV7-6
CASRKQGRHQPQHF | TGTGCCAGCAGGAAACAGGGTCGCCATCAGCCCCAGCATTTT | . | TRBJ1-5 | . | TRBV6-5
CASSSIAGGGTDTQYF | TGTGCCAGCAGCTCCATAGCGGGAGGGGGCACAGATACGCAGTATTTT | TRBD2 | TRBJ2-3 | . | TRBV5-4
CSALTWNTEAFF | TGCAGCGCACTCACCTGGAACACTGAAGCTTTCTTT | . | TRBJ1-1 | . | TRBV29-1
CASSLEGQGASYNSPLHF | TGCGCCAGCAGCTTGGAGGGACAGGGGGCCTCCTATAATTCACCCCTCCACTTT | TRBD1 | TRBJ1-6 | . | TRBV5-1
CASSVGLAGRRGHEQYF | TGTGCCAGCAGTGTGGGACTAGCGGGGCGTCGCGGCCACGAGCAGTACTTC | TRBD2 | TRBJ2-7 | . | TRBV2
CASSPRDRLESPLHF | TGTGCCAGCAGCCCTCGGGACAGGTTAGAGTCCCCCCTCCACTTT | TRBD1 | TRBJ1-6 | few | TRBV4-2
CASSLGQGAEQYF | TGTGCCAGCAGCTTAGGACAGGGTGCCGAGCAGTACTTC | TRBD1 | TRBJ2-7 | once | TRBV7-4
CASSGGVGYGYTF | TGTGCCAGCTCAGGGGGAGTCGGCTATGGCTACACCTTC | TRBD1 | TRBJ1-2 | once | TRBV6-6
CASSSPGVGGYDSYEQYF | TGTGCCAGCAGTTCTCCTGGGGTTGGCGGGTACGACTCCTACGAGCAGTACTTC | . | TRBJ2-7 | . | TRBV27
CASSPREGAYEQYF | TGTGCCAGCTCACCGCGGGAGGGGGCCTACGAGCAGTACTTC | TRBD2 | TRBJ2-7 | . | TRBV18
CASSETGLAGGPNQFF | TGTGCCAGCAGTGAAACGGGACTAGCGGGGGGGCCGAATCAGTTCTTC | TRBD2 | TRBJ2-1 | . | TRBV2
CASSLRGTGNQYF | TGTGCCAGCAGTTTGCGCGGGACAGGGAATCAGTATTTT | TRBD1 | TRBJ2-3 | once | TRBV27
CASRGRDRPEGEQYF | TGTGCCAGCAGGGGAAGGGACAGGCCTGAGGGCGAGCAGTACTTC | TRBD1 | TRBJ2-7 | . | TRBV5-6
CASTNDRPNYGYTF | TGTGCCAGTACCAACGACAGACCTAACTATGGCTACACCTTC | . | TRBJ1-2 | . | TRBV19
CASTLGQGNYGYTF | TGTGCCAGTACTCTAGGACAGGGAAACTATGGCTACACCTTC | TRBD1 | TRBJ1-2 | . | TRBV19
CSVEATGEQYF | TGCAGCGTTGAAGCGACAGGGGAACAGTACTTC | TRBD1 | TRBJ2-7 | . | TRBV29-1
CASSLEQGPYEQYF | TGCGCCAGCAGCTTGGAACAGGGCCCCTACGAGCAGTACTTC | . | TRBJ2-7 | . | TRBV5-1
CASSLAGGTSYEQYF | TGCGCCAGCAGCTTGGCAGGGGGCACCTCCTACGAGCAGTACTTC | TRBD1 | TRBJ2-7 | few | TRBV5-1
CASSLKIPGGTDNYGYTF | TGCGCCAGCAGCTTGAAGATCCCAGGGGGCACAGATAACTATGGCTACACCTTC | TRBD1 | TRBJ1-2 | . | TRBV5-1
CASSASGQGAGEQYF | TGTGCCAGCAGTGCCTCGGGACAGGGGGCGGGCGAGCAGTACTTC | TRBD1 | TRBJ2-7 | . | TRBV27
CASQSGLNTGELFF | TGTGCCAGCCAATCAGGATTGAACACCGGGGAGCTGTTTTTT | . | TRBJ2-2 | . | TRBV25-1
CASSEVAGGPGRSYNEQFF | TGTGCCAGCAGTGAGGTAGCGGGAGGGCCGGGGAGGTCCTACAATGAGCAGTTCTTC | TRBD2 | TRBJ2-1 | . | TRBV2
CAWTRAGFPSNSPLHF | TGTGCCTGGACCCGGGCGGGATTCCCCTCTAATTCACCCCTCCACTTT | . | TRBJ1-6 | . | TRBV30
CAWGDNNEQFF | TGTGCATGGGGGGATAACAATGAGCAGTTCTTC | . | TRBJ2-1 | . | TRBV7-9
CASSQGPGSYGYTF | TGCGCCAGCAGCCAAGGCCCGGGGAGCTATGGCTACACCTTC | . | TRBJ1-2 | once | TRBV4-1
CASSPSGQQETQYF | TGTGCCAGCAGCCCTAGCGGACAGCAAGAGACCCAGTACTTC | . | TRBJ2-5 | . | TRBV7-3
CASRDTGGPPNSPLHF | TGTGCCAGCAGGGATACAGGGGGCCCGCCTAATTCACCCCTCCACTTT | TRBD1 | TRBJ1-6 | . | TRBV2
CASSEAGTPYEQYF | TGCGCCAGCAGCGAGGCCGGGACACCCTACGAGCAGTACTTC | . | TRBJ2-7 | few | TRBV5-1
CASRRFSGANTGELFF | TGTGCCAGCAGACGATTTAGCGGGGCCAACACCGGGGAGCTGTTTTTT | TRBD2 | TRBJ2-2 | . | TRBV27
CASSLPRGGGTNEKLFF | TGTGCCAGCAGCTTACCGCGAGGGGGGGGAACTAATGAAAAACTGTTTTTT | . | TRBJ1-4 | . | TRBV11-3
CASSAAGGPSEQFF | TGTGCCAGCAGCGCCGCGGGGGGGCCAAGTGAGCAGTTCTTC | TRBD2 | TRBJ2-1 | . | TRBV5-6
CASRLRDFSYEQYF | TGTGCCAGCAGACTTCGGGACTTCTCCTACGAGCAGTACTTC | . | TRBJ2-7 | . | TRBV2
CASSFGVGLYTGELFF | TGTGCCAGCAGCTTCGGGGTGGGACTATACACCGGGGAGCTGTTTTTT | TRBD2 | TRBJ2-2 | . | TRBV11-2
CASSYGQGYGYTF | TGTGCCAGCAGCTACGGACAGGGGTATGGCTACACCTTC | TRBD1 | TRBJ1-2 | . | TRBV5-8
CATNPYNEQFF | TGCGCCACCAATCCCTACAATGAGCAGTTCTTC | . | TRBJ2-1 | few | TRBV10-2
CASSLGSSGANVLTF | TGTGCCAGCAGCTTAGGGAGCTCTGGGGCCAACGTCCTGACTTTC | . | TRBJ2-6 | . | TRBV11-1
CATSSREEVLEQYF | TGTGCCACCAGTTCCCGGGAGGAGGTTCTCGAGCAGTACTTC | TRBD2 | TRBJ2-7 | . | TRBV15
CASSLGLAGRPRYF | TGTGCCAGCAGCTTAGGACTAGCGGGGCGGCCGAGGTACTTC | TRBD2 | TRBJ2-7 | . | TRBV13
CASSLEASGAYEQYF | TGCGCCAGCAGCTTGGAGGCTAGCGGGGCCTACGAGCAGTACTTC | TRBD2 | TRBJ2-7 | . | TRBV5-1
CATSREPAGDKWASYNEQFF | TGTGCCACCAGCAGAGAGCCAGCGGGAGATAAATGGGCTTCCTACAATGAGCAGTTCTTC | TRBD2 | TRBJ2-1 | . | TRBV15